This T cell receptor (beta chain) appears in the sequencing data of a study of blood T cell repertoires in COVID-19. The overall study: PBMCs, B-cell-depleted T cells, or T cells were the source of the cDNA or gDNA that made up the material.

Authors' analysis steps: Reference gene primer amplification yielded estimated nucleated cell counts. This table comes from immunoSEQ multiplex PCR, and its TCRdb copy is limited to in-frame clones, with some not included. Clonal size and the V and J genes are those of that table, whereas D and trimming came from the DNA. The table lists about 200,000 clones, roughly 85% of them singletons. The clonotype originates from an elderly woman with acute or convalescent COVID-19. The sequenced sample was peripheral blood.

The CDR3 nucleotides read TGCGCCAGCTCGGTAGAATCAGAGACCCAGTACTTC. Protein: CASSVESETQYF. This chain connects TRBV5-1 to TRBJ2-5, with unresolved D. CDR1 and CDR2 (germline): SGHRS, YFSETQ. This CDR3 comprises 12 residues. V was clipped by 7 bases and J by 4 bases, with 11 bases between them. Filled out from reference TRBV5-1 and TRBJ2-5, the complete variable domain reads KAGVTQTPRYLIKTRGQQVTLSCSPISGHRSVSWYQQTPGQGLQFLFEYFSETQRNKGNFPGRFSGRQFSNSRSEMNVSTLELGDSALYLCASSVESETQYFGPGTRLLVL.